The table lists the clone carrying this T cell receptor (beta chain) with many counts. Its specificity is not known. Quantitative 5'-RACE with molecular barcodes was used to make the TCR beta libraries. TCRdb called the 5' RACE reads again in MiXCR, with one record for every CDR3 protein. This sample has 200,000 to 250,000 distinct CDR3 sequences; about 11% occur once, and the top ten carry around 2.6%. This sample was included in a study of CD8 T cells in ankylosing spondylitis. Findings of the study overall: Clones linked to disease were reported to show significant enrichment in matched ankylosing spondylitis synovial fluid. Disease-associated clonotypes exhibited CD8+ identity and were relatively infrequent in peripheral blood.

In germline, CDR1 is SGHRS, CDR2 YFSETQ. The trim removed 0 bases at V and 1 base at J, leaving 9 bases unmatched. This CDR3 comprises 18 residues. The rearrangement links TRBV5-1 to TRBJ2-2; 7 bases map to TRBD2. What was sequenced was blood, either unsorted or a sorted T cell fraction (not recorded which). This sequence originates from a male donor with ankylosing spondylitis or in good health (not recorded which). The CDR3 region has the DNA TGCGCCAGCAGCTTGGTACAGCTAGCGGTGTTGAACACCGGGGAGCTGTTTTTT. This translates into CASSLVQLAVLNTGELFF.